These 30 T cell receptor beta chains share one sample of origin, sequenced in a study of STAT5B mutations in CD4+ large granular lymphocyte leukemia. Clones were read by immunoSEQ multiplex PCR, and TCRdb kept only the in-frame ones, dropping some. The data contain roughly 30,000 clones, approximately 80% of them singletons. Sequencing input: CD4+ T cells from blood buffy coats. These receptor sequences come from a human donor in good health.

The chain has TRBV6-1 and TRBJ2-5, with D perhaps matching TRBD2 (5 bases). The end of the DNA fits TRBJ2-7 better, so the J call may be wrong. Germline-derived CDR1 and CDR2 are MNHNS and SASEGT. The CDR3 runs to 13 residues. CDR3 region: CASSAMGSYEQYF. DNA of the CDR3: TGTGCCAGCAGTGCCATGGGGAGCTACGAGCAGTACTTC.

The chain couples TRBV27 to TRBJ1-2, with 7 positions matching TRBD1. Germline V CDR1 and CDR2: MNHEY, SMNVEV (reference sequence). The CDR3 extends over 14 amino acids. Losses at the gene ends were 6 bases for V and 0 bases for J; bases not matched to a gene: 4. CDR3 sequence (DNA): TGTGCCAGCAGGCACAGGGGAGCTAACTATGGCTACACCTTC. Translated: CASRHRGANYGYTF.

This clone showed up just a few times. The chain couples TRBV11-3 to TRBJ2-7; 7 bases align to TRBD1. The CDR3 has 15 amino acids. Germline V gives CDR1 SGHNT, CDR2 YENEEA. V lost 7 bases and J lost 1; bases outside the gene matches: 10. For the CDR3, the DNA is TGTGCCAGCACCCCTCGGACAGGCGGGTCCTACGAGCAGTACTTC. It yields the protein CASTPRTGGSYEQYF.

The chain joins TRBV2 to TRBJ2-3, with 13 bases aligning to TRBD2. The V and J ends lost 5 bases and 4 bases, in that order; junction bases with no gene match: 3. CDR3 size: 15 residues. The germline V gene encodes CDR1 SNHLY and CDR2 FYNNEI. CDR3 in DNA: TGTGCCAGCAGTCGGACTAGCGGGAGCGCAGATACGCAGTATTTT. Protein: CASSRTSGSADTQYF.

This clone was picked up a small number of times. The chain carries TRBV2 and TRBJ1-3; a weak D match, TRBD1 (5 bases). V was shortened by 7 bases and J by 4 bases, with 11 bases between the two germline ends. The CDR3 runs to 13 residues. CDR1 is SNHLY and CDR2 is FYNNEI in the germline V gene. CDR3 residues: CASKQDIGNTIYF. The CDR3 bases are TGTGCCAGCAAGCAGGACATAGGAAACACCATATATTTT.

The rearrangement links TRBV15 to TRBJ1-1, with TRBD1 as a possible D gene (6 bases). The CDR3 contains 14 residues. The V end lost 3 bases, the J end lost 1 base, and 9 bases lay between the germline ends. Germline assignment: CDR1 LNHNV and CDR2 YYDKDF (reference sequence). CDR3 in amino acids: CATSSLQGNTEAFF. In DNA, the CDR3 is TGTGCCACCAGCAGCCTACAGGGGAACACTGAAGCTTTCTTT.

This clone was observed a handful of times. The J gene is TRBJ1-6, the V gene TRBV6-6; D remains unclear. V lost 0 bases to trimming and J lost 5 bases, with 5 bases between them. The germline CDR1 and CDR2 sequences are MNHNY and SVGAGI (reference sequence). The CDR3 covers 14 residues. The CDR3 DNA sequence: TGTGCCAGCAGTTACTCGAACGATAATTCACCCCTCCACTTT. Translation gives CASSYSNDNSPLHF.

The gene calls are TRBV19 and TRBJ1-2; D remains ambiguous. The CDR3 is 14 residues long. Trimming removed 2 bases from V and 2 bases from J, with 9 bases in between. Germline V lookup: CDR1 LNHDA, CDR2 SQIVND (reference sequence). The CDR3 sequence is CASSISPGNYGYTF. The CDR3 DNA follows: TGTGCCAGTAGTATATCTCCCGGAAACTATGGCTACACCTTC. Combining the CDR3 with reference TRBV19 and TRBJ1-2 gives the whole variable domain DGGITQSPKYLFRKEGQNVTLSCEQNLNHDAMYWYRQDPGQGLRLIYYSQIVNDFQKGDIAEGYSVSREKKESFPLTVTSAQKNPTAFYLCASSISPGNYGYTFGSGTRLTVV.

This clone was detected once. The CDR3 sequence: CASRSFLWRGATDTQYF. The CDR3 DNA follows: TGTGCCAGCAGATCATTCCTTTGGCGGGGAGCCACAGATACGCAGTATTTT. V is TRBV7-2 and J is TRBJ2-3; D may be TRBD2 (6 bases). CDR3 length: 17 amino acids. Germline loops: CDR1 SGHTA, CDR2 FQGNSA. V gave up 6 bases and J gave up 2 bases, with 21 bases separating them.

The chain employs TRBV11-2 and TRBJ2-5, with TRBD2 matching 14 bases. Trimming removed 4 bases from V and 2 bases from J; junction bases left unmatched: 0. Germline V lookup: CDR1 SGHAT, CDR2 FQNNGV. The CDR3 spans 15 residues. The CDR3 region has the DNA TGTGCCAGCAGCTGGACTAGCGGGGGGCAAGAGACCCAGTACTTC. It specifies CASSWTSGGQETQYF.

The CDR3 is CASSSRVAESSYNEQFF. In nucleotides, the CDR3 is TGCGCCAGCAGCTCGAGGGTCGCGGAGAGCTCCTACAATGAGCAGTTCTTC. The rearrangement links TRBV5-1 to TRBJ2-1, with a possible D match to TRBD2 (5 bases). This CDR3 is built from 17 residues. The germline V gene has CDR1 SGHRS and CDR2 YFSETQ. V gave up 3 bases and J gave up 0 bases, with 16 bases separating them.

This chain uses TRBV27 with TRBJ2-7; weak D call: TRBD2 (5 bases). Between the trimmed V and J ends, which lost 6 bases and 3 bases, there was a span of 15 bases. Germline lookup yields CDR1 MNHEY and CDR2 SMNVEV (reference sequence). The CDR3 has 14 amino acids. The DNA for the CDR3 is TGTGCCAGCAGGAGGACCGCCGGGGTCTACGAGCAGTACTTC. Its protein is CASRRTAGVYEQYF.

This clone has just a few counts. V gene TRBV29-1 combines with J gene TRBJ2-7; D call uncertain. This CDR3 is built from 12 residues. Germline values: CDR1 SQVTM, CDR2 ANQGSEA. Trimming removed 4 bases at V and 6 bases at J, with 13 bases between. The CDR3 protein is CSVASLTFEQYF. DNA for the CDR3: TGCAGCGTTGCCTCCCTCACCTTCGAGCAGTACTTC.

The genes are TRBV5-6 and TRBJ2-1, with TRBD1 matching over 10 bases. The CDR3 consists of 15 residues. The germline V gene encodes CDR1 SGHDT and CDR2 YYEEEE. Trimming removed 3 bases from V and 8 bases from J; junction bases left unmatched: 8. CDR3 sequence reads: CASSSSRDRGDEQFF. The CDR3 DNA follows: TGTGCCAGCAGCTCATCCCGGGACAGGGGTGATGAGCAGTTCTTC.

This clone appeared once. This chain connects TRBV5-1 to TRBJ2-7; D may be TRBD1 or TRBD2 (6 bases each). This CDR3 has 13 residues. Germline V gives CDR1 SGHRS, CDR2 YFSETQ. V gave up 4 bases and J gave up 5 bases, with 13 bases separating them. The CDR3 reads CASSPDGGHEQYF. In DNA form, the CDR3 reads TGCGCCAGCAGCCCGGACGGGGGCCACGAGCAGTACTTC.

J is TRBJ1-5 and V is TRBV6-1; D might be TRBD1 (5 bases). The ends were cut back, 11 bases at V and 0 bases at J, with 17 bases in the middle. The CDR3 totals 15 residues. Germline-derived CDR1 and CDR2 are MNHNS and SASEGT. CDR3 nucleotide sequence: TGTGCCGTTTTGAGAGGGGCGGGTAGCAATCAGCCCCAGCATTTT. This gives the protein CAVLRGAGSNQPQHF.

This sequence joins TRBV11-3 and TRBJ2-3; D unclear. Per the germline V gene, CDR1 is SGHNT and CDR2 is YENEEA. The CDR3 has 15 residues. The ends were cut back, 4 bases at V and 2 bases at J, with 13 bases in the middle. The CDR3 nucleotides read TGTGCCAGCAGCTCCTCCACTGGATTCACAGATACGCAGTATTTT. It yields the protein CASSSSTGFTDTQYF.

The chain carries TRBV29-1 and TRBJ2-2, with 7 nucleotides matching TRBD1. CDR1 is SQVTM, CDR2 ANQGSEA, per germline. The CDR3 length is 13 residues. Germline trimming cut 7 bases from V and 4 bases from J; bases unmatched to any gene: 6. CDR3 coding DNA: TGCAGCGCCCAACAGGGGTTCACCGGGGAGCTGTTTTTT. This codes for CSAQQGFTGELFF.

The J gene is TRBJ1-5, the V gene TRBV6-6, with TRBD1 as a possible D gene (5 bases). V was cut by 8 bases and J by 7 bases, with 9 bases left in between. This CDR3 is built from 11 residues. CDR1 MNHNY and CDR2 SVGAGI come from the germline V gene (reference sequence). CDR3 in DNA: TGTGCCAGCGGGGGGACCCAGCCCCAGCATTTT. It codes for CASGGTQPQHF.

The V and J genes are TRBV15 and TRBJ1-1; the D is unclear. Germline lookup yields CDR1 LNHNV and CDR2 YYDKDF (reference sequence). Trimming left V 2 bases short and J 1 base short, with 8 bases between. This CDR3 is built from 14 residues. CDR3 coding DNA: TGTGCCACCAGCAGATCTTATGCGAACACTGAAGCTTTCTTT. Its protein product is CATSRSYANTEAFF.

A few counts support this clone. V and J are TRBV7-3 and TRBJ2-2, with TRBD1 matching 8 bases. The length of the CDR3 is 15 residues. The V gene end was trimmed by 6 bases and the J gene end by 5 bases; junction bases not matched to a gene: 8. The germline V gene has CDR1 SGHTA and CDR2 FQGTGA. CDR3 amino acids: CASREIRGLTGELFF. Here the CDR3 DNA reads TGTGCCAGCAGGGAGATCAGGGGGCTTACCGGGGAGCTGTTTTTT.

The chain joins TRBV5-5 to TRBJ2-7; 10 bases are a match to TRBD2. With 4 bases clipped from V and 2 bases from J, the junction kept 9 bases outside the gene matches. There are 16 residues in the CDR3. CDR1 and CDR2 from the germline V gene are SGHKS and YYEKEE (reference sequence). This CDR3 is CASSLYLAGVTYEQYF. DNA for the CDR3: TGTGCCAGCAGCCTGTACCTAGCGGGAGTCACCTACGAGCAGTACTTC.

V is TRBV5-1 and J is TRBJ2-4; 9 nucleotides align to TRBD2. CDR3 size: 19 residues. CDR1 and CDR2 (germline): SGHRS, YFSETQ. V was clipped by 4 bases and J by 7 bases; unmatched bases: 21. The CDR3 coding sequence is TGCGCCAGCAGCGCCTTGGGTAGCGGGAGTCCCTTAGGGGCGAACATTCAGTACTTC. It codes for CASSALGSGSPLGANIQYF.

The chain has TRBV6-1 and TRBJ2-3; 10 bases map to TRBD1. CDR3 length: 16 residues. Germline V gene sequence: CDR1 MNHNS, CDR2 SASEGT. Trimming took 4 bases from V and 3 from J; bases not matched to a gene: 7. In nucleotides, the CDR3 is TGTGCCAGCAGTGTTACCGGGACAGGGGTGACAGATACGCAGTATTTT. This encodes CASSVTGTGVTDTQYF.

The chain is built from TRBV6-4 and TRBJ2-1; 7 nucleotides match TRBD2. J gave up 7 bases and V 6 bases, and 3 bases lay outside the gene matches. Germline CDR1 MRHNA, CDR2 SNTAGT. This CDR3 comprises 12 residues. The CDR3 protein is CASRGAGNEQFF. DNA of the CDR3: TGTGCCAGCAGGGGAGCGGGGAATGAGCAGTTCTTC.

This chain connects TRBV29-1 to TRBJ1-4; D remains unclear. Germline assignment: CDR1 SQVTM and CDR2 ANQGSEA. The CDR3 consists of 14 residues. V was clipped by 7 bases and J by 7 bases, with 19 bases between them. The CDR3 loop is CSAGRAGSGEKLFF. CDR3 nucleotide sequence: TGCAGCGCCGGAAGGGCCGGGAGCGGTGAAAAACTGTTTTTT.

The CDR3 sequence is CASSTGTVNEQFF. Written as DNA, the CDR3 is TGTGCCAGCAGCACCGGGACAGTCAATGAGCAGTTCTTC. The chain has TRBV11-2 and TRBJ2-1; TRBD1 agrees at 7 bases. The V gene end was trimmed by 5 bases and the J gene end by 6 bases; junction bases not matched to a gene: 4. The CDR3 totals 13 residues. Germline V gene sequence: CDR1 SGHAT, CDR2 FQNNGV.

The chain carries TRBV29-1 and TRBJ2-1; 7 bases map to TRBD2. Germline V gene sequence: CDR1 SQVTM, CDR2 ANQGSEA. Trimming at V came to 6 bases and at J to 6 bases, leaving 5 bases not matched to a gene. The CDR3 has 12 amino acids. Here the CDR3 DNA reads TGCAGCGTCGCAGCGGGGTTCAATGAGCAGTTCTTC. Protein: CSVAAGFNEQFF.

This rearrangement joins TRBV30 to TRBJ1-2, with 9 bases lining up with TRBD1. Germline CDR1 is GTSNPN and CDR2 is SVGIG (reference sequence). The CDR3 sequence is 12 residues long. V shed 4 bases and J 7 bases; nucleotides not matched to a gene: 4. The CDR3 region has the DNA TGTGCCTGGATACAGGGGGCGGGTGGCTACACCTTC. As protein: CAWIQGAGGYTF. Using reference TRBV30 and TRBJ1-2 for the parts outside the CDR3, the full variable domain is SQTIHQWPATLVQPVGSPLSLECTVEGTSNPNLYWYRQAAGRGLQLLFYSVGIGQISSEVPQNLSASRPQDRQFILSSKKLLLSDSGFYLCAWIQGAGGYTFGSGTRLTVV.

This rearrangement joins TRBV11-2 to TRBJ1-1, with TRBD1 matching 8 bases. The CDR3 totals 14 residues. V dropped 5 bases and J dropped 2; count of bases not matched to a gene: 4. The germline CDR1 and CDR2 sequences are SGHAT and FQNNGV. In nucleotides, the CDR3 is TGTGCCAGCAGCCACAGGGGGGGAAACACTGAAGCTTTCTTT. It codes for CASSHRGGNTEAFF.